This T cell receptor beta chain was profiled in a study of radiation and T cells in renal cell carcinoma. Study-wide findings and caveats: Baseline intratumoral clonotype presence is unknown without pretreatment biopsies. From baseline, blood top tumor clonotypes peaked at 2 weeks post-radiation.

Here immunoSEQ multiplex PCR was the method, and the copy in TCRdb shows in-frame clones only, minus some. Of roughly 150,000 clones listed, roughly 90% were seen once; the top ten hold approximately 13%. This clone has only one observation. Its antigen is currently unknown. Time point noted: blood 2 weeks post-SBRT. Treatment defined: 15 Gy SBRT to primary tumor, nephrectomy 4 weeks later. CDR1 and CDR2 (germline): SGHNT, YENEEA. The CDR3 has 15 residues. J was trimmed by 5 bases and V by 6 bases; bases with no gene match: 10. Specimen: blood, collected from a patient whose treatment included radiotherapy and nephrectomy. The source of this sequence is a woman between 45 and 65 years old with renal cell carcinoma. The chain carries TRBV11-3 and TRBJ2-3, with 8 bases matching TRBD2. The CDR3 region is CASSRRGGREDTQYF. Here the CDR3 DNA reads TGTGCCAGCAGTAGACGGGGGGGCCGGGAAGATACGCAGTATTTT.